The next 6 T cell receptor beta chains were all read from a single sample in a study of cytomegalovirus exposure and HLA in healthy donors (dated by TCRdb to 2015 to 2018). The library relied on the immunoSEQ multiplex PCR assay. For the multiplex PCR, a mixture combining 60 forward primers for TCR Vbeta segments and 13 reverse primers for TCR Jbeta segments was used. This is the immuneACCESS table as TCRdb keeps it, with only in-frame sequences that have V and J called. A part of the clones is gone; compared with another copy, unresolved V genes explain less than half, and the rest is unexplained. A total of under 250,000 clones appear in this sample, around 86% of them only once. Clones ranked in the top ten supply roughly 10% of the sample. The sequencing input was PBMCs. The receptors stem from a woman in her 50s in good health and CMV-seropositive.

The rearrangement links TRBV5-1 to TRBJ2-3; a possible D gene is TRBD2 (6 bases). V was trimmed by 4 bases and J by 0 bases, leaving 18 bases between them. The CDR3 totals 17 residues. Germline V CDR1 and CDR2: SGHRS, YFSETQ. The CDR3 region is CASSPAMAGLSTDTQYF. As DNA, the CDR3 is TGCGCCAGCAGCCCTGCCATGGCGGGACTTAGCACAGATACGCAGTATTTT. Full variable domain (rest looked up from reference TRBV5-1 and TRBJ2-3): KAGVTQTPRYLIKTRGQQVTLSCSPISGHRSVSWYQQTPGQGLQFLFEYFSETQRNKGNFPGRFSGRQFSNSRSEMNVSTLELGDSALYLCASSPAMAGLSTDTQYFGPGTRLTVL.

V usage is TRBV9 and J usage is TRBJ1-4, with unresolved D. Trimming left V 3 bases short and J 4 bases short, with 10 bases between. Germline V CDR1 and CDR2: SGDLS, YYNGEE. The length of the CDR3 is 14 residues. The CDR3 loop reads CASSGGLNNEKLFF. In nucleotides, the CDR3 is TGTGCCAGCAGCGGAGGACTTAATAATGAAAAACTGTTTTTT. Full variable domain (rest looked up from reference TRBV9 and TRBJ1-4): DSGVTQTPKHLITATGQRVTLRCSPRSGDLSVYWYQQSLDQGLQFLIQYYNGEERAKGNILERFSAQQFPDLHSELNLSSLELGDSALYFCASSGGLNNEKLFFGSGTQLSVL.

The chain has TRBV5-1 and TRBJ2-5, with D possibly being TRBD1 (5 bases). The CDR3 has 13 amino acids. Germline values: CDR1 SGHRS, CDR2 YFSETQ. V was clipped by 1 base and J by 5 bases, with 9 bases between them. CDR3 region: CASSLSGIETQYF. CDR3 in DNA: TGCGCCAGCAGCTTGTCAGGGATTGAGACCCAGTACTTC.

V usage is TRBV6-5 and J usage is TRBJ1-1; 8 nucleotides match TRBD1. CDR1 MNHEY and CDR2 SVGAGI come from the germline V gene. The CDR3 consists of 14 residues. With V trimmed by 6 bases and J by 5 bases, 8 bases remained unmatched. CDR3 sequence reads: CASRPGQGRTEAFF. CDR3 DNA sequence: TGTGCCAGCAGACCCGGACAGGGTCGGACTGAAGCTTTCTTT.

The V call is TRBV19, the J call TRBJ1-1; TRBD1 aligns across 7 bases. CDR1 and CDR2 from the germline V gene are LNHDA and SQIVND (reference sequence). CDR3 size: 12 residues. With V trimmed by 7 bases and J by 9 bases, 8 bases remained unmatched. The CDR3 DNA sequence: TGTGCCAGTACCAATGACAGGGTTAAAGCTTTCTTT. Its translation is CASTNDRVKAFF.

The rearrangement links TRBV11-3 to TRBJ1-3, with D maybe TRBD1 (5 bases). The CDR3 consists of 14 residues. Germline-derived CDR1 and CDR2 are SGHNT and YENEEA. Between the trimmed V and J ends, which lost 5 bases and 5 bases, there was a span of 13 bases. This CDR3 reads CASSLGGARNTIYF. Here the CDR3 DNA reads TGTGCCAGCAGCCTGGGAGGGGCCCGAAACACCATATATTTT.